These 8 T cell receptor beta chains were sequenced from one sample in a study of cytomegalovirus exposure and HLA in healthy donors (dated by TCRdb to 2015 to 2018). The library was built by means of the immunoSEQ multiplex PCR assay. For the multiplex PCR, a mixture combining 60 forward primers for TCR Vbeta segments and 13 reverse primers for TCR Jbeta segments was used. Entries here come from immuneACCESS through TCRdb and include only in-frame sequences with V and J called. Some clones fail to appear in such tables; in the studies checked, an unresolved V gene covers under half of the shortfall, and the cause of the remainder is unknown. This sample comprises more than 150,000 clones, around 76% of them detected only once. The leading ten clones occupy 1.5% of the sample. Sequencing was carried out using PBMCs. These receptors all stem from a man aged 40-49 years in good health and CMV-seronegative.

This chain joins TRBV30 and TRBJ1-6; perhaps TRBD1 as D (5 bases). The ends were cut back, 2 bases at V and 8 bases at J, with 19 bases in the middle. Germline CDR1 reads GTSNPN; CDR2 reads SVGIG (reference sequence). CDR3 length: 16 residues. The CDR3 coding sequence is TGTGCCTGGAGTTCGTTGACAGCAAAATCAGATTCACCCCTCCACTTT. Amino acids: CAWSSLTAKSDSPLHF.

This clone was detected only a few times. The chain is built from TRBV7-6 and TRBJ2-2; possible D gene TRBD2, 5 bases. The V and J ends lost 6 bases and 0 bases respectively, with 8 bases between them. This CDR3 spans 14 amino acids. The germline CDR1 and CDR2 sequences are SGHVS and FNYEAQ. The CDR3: CASSSGTNTGELFF. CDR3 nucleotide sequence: TGTGCCAGCAGTTCCGGGACGAACACCGGGGAGCTGTTTTTT.

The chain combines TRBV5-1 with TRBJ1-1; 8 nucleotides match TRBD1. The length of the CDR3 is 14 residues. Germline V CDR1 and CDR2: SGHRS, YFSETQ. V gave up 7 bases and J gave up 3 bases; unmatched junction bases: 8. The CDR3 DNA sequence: TGCGCCAGCCACCCGACAGGGGTCGACACTGAAGCTTTCTTT. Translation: CASHPTGVDTEAFF.

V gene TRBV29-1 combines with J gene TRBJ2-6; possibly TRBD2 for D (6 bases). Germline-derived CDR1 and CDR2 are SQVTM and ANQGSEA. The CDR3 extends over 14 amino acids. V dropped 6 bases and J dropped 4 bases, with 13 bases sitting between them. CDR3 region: CSVGGTGGANVLTF. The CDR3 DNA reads TGCAGCGTCGGGGGTACCGGGGGGGCCAACGTCCTGACTTTC.

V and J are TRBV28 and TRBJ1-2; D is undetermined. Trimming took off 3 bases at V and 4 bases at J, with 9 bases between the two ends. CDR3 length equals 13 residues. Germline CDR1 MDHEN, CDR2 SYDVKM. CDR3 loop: CASSFVAIYGYTF. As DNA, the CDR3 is TGTGCCAGCAGTTTCGTGGCAATCTATGGCTACACCTTC.

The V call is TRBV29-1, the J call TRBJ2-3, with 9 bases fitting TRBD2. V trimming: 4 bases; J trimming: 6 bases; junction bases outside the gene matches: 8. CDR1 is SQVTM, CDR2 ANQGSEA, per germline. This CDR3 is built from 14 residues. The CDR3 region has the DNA TGCAGCGTTGCGGATAGCGGGGGTCCCGATACGCAGTATTTT. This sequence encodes CSVADSGGPDTQYF.

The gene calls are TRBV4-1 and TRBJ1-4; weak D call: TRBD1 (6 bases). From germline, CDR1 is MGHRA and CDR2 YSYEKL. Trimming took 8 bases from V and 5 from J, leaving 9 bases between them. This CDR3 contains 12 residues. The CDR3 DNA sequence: TGCGCCAGCCTCGACAGGAATGAAAAACTGTTTTTT. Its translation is CASLDRNEKLFF.

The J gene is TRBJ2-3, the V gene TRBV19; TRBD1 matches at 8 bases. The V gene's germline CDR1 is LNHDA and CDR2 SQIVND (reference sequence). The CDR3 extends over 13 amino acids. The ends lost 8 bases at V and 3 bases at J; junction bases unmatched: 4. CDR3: CASQRQGTDTQYF. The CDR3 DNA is TGTGCCAGTCAGAGACAGGGGACAGATACGCAGTATTTT.